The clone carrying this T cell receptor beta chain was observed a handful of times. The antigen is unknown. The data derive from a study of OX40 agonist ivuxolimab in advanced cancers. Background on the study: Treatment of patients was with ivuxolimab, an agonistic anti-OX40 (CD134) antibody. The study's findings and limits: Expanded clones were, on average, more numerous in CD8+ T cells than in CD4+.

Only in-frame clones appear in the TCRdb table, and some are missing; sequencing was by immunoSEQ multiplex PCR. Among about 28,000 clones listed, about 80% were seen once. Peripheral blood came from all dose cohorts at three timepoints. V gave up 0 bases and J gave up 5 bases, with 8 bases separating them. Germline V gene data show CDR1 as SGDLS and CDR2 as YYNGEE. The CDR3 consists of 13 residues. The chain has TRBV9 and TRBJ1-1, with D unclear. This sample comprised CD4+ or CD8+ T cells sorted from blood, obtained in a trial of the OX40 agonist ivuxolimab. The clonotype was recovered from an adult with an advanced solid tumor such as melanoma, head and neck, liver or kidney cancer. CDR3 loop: CASSVGPGTEAFF. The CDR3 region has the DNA TGTGCCAGCAGCGTAGGTCCGGGGACTGAAGCTTTCTTT.